This TCR beta chain appears in the sequencing data of a study of a mutant IDH1 vaccine in newly diagnosed glioma. Notes on this clone: Its antigen is unidentified.

The germline V gene has CDR1 LNHNV and CDR2 YYDKDF (reference sequence). The CDR3 sequence is 13 residues long. Trimming pared 1 base from V and 0 bases from J, leaving 1 base between. Time point noted: week 5, during vaccination. Vaccine doses each comprised 300 ug of mutant IDH1 20-mer peptide, with topical imiquimod. TCRdb's table, derived via immunoSEQ multiplex PCR, lists solely in-frame clones and lacks some. The data hold 50,000 or so clones, with 78% observed a single time. The sample was PBMCs, taken from a glioma patient whose treatment included an IDH1 peptide vaccine. The chain has TRBV15 and TRBJ1-5; D unclear. The sequence was collected from a woman aged 40 to 50 with glioma. Here the CDR3 reads CATSRASNQPQHF. The CDR3 DNA reads as TGTGCCACCAGCAGAGCTAGCAATCAGCCCCAGCATTTT.